Below are 17 T cell receptor beta chains sequenced from a single sample in a study of T cell repertoires in cytomegalovirus infection. TCRdb independently ran MiXCR on the reads; one entry per CDR3 protein. The table lists just over 300,000 distinct CDR3 sequences, roughly a sixth of them singletons. The material sequenced was PBMCs. The receptors were gathered from a human donor in good health (CMV status not recorded). Some clones in this sample may be carry-over from other donors' samples.

The rearrangement links TRBV3-1 to TRBJ1-5; perhaps TRBD1 as D (6 bases). Looked up from germline, CDR1 is LGHDT and CDR2 is YNNKEL (reference sequence). With 1 base removed from V and 0 bases from J, the gap between germline ends came to 16 bases. The CDR3 contains 18 residues. The CDR3 DNA reads as TGTGCCAGCAGCCAAGTTCCCCTCGGACAGCCTAGCAATCAGCCCCAGCATTTT. It translates to CASSQVPLGQPSNQPQHF.

The chain joins TRBV20-1 to TRBJ1-2; the D gene is possibly TRBD1 (6 bases). V was trimmed by 1 base and J by 5 bases, leaving 11 bases between them. The CDR3 covers 13 residues. Germline lookup yields CDR1 DFQATT and CDR2 SNEGSKA (reference sequence). CDR3 sequence reads: CSARGTVAYGYTF. CDR3 bases: TGCAGTGCTAGAGGGACAGTGGCATATGGCTACACCTTC.

In its sample, this clonotype was seen many times. The chain uses TRBV11-2 and TRBJ1-1; maybe TRBD1 (6 bases). V was cut by 1 base and J by 5 bases, with 14 bases left in between. This CDR3 comprises 15 residues. Germline values: CDR1 SGHAT, CDR2 FQNNGV. This CDR3 reads CASSLGLGAQTEAFF. The DNA for the CDR3 is TGTGCCAGCAGCTTAGGGCTGGGGGCTCAGACTGAAGCTTTCTTT. Supplemented by reference TRBV11-2 and TRBJ1-1, the full variable domain reads EAGVAQSPRYKIIEKRQSVAFWCNPISGHATLYWYQQILGQGPKLLIQFQNNGVVDDSQLPKDRFSAERLKGVDSTLKIQPAKLEDSAVYLCASSLGLGAQTEAFFGQGTRLTVV.

This clonotype was recorded a few times. This chain joins TRBV7-2 and TRBJ2-1, with 12 bases aligning to TRBD2. The CDR3 is 19 amino acids. CDR1 and CDR2 (germline): SGHTA, FQGNSA. After removal of 4 bases from V and 0 bases from J, the junction contained 10 bases not matched to a gene. The CDR3 sequence is CASSSTGTSGPHSYNEQFF. The CDR3 DNA reads TGTGCCAGCAGCTCGACCGGGACTAGCGGGCCCCACTCCTACAATGAGCAGTTCTTC.

This clonotype has at least ten counts. The chain employs TRBV28 and TRBJ1-2, with 11 bases that match TRBD1. CDR3 length: 15 residues. V lost 4 bases to trimming and J lost 8 bases; unmatched junction nucleotides: 9. Germline loops: CDR1 MDHEN, CDR2 SYDVKM. DNA for the CDR3: TGTGCCAGCAGTTCGTTGGACAGGGGGCTTCGAGGCTACACCTTC. Translating gives CASSSLDRGLRGYTF.

This clonotype came up a few times. The chain joins TRBV6-2 or TRBV6-3 to TRBJ2-7; D call uncertain. Germline V CDR1 and CDR2: MNHEY, SVGEGT. Trimming pared 2 bases from V and 1 base from J, leaving 12 bases between. The CDR3 loop spans 15 amino acids. The CDR3 bases are TGTGCCAGCAGTTACCAAGGGCAGAAGTCCTACGAGCAGTACTTC. It encodes CASSYQGQKSYEQYF.

This sequence joins TRBV6-1 and TRBJ1-6; 7 nucleotides line up with TRBD1. Germline V gene lookup returns CDR1 MNHNS and CDR2 SASEGT. The trim removed 5 bases at V and 7 bases at J, leaving 8 bases unmatched. The CDR3 consists of 15 residues. CDR3 residues: CASSSRDRPNSPLHF. Written as DNA, the CDR3 is TGTGCCAGCAGTTCCCGGGACAGACCCAATTCACCCCTCCACTTT.

Of note for this clonotype: This is likely a read error, given that the CDR3 carries no conserved phenylalanine or tryptophan at its end. No DNA is shown, since the ends of the CDR3 on it are uncertain; the CDR3 is the one TCRdb lists. The chain is built from TRBV6-5 and TRBJ1-3. A total of 9 residues make up the CDR3, ends included. The germline CDR1 and CDR2 sequences are MNHEY and SVGAGI. The CDR3 loop reads CASSYLDVL.

This clonotype was seen a handful of times. This chain uses TRBV19 with TRBJ2-3, with a tentative D call TRBD2 (5 bases). The V end was cut by 3 bases, the J end by 1 base, with 14 bases between. CDR3 length: 16 residues. Germline CDR1 is LNHDA and CDR2 is SQIVND (reference sequence). The CDR3 sequence is CASSMEGRAGTDTQYF. The CDR3 DNA follows: TGTGCCAGTAGTATGGAAGGTCGAGCGGGCACAGATACGCAGTATTTT.

The chain is built from TRBV20-1 and TRBJ2-5; possible D gene TRBD1, 5 bases. CDR1 and CDR2 (germline): DFQATT, SNEGSKA (reference sequence). The ends were cut back, 0 bases at V and 5 bases at J, with 13 bases in the middle. The CDR3 is 14 amino acids. The CDR3 loop is CSARERRGAETQYF. CDR3 DNA: TGCAGTGCTAGAGAACGAAGGGGCGCGGAGACCCAGTACTTC.

In its sample, this clonotype was seen many times. The J gene is TRBJ1-6, the V gene TRBV7-3, with D possibly matching TRBD1 (5 bases). Germline V gene sequence: CDR1 SGHTA, CDR2 FQGTGA. The CDR3 is 15 residues long. V was cut by 6 bases and J by 6 bases, with 15 bases left in between. CDR3 nucleotides: TGTGCCAGCAGTTCAACAGGATCTCGTAATTCACCCCTCCACTTT. Protein: CASSSTGSRNSPLHF.

This clonotype was observed a few times. This chain connects TRBV20-1 to TRBJ1-5, with no clear D. CDR3 length: 13 residues. Germline V gives CDR1 DFQATT, CDR2 SNEGSKA (reference sequence). Trimming took off 5 bases at V and 7 bases at J, with 15 bases between the two ends. The CDR3: CSAPDSAGQPQHF. The CDR3 DNA reads TGCAGTGCTCCCGACTCCGCCGGCCAGCCCCAGCATTTT.

The V and J genes are TRBV29-1 and TRBJ1-1; D gene uncertain. Trimming left V 4 bases short and J 5 bases short, with 5 bases between. Germline V gene data show CDR1 as SQVTM and CDR2 as ANQGSEA. The CDR3 runs 10 residues. The CDR3: CSVGGTEAFF. The CDR3 DNA is TGCAGCGTTGGGGGAACTGAAGCTTTCTTT.

The chain has TRBV6-6 and TRBJ1-2; 9 positions agree with TRBD1. CDR3 size: 14 residues. The junction had 9 bases not matched to a gene; V was cut back by 5 bases and J by 8 bases. In germline, CDR1 is MNHNY, CDR2 SVGAGI (reference sequence). The CDR3 region has the DNA TGTGCCAGCAGTCCTCCGGGACAGGGTCGCGGCTACACCTTC. It yields the protein CASSPPGQGRGYTF.

V is TRBV19 and J is TRBJ2-2, with TRBD1 matching over 7 bases. The J segment lost 5 bases and the V segment lost 7 bases, leaving 10 bases of the junction unmatched. The CDR3 contains 15 residues. Germline values: CDR1 LNHDA, CDR2 SQIVND (reference sequence). The CDR3 DNA is TGTGCCAGTATTTCGACAGGGCTTGATACCGGGGAGCTGTTTTTT. The encoded protein is CASISTGLDTGELFF. The full variable domain, in which reference TRBV19 and TRBJ2-2 provide the parts outside the CDR3, is DGGITQSPKYLFRKEGQNVTLSCEQNLNHDAMYWYRQDPGQGLRLIYYSQIVNDFQKGDIAEGYSVSREKKESFPLTVTSAQKNPTAFYLCASISTGLDTGELFFGEGSRLTVL.

This chain joins TRBV2 and TRBJ2-1, with 8 nucleotides matching TRBD2. Germline V lookup: CDR1 SNHLY, CDR2 FYNNEI. V dropped 5 bases and J dropped 0; count of bases not matched to a gene: 3. The CDR3 extends over 15 amino acids. CDR3 sequence (DNA): TGTGCCAGCAGTCCCGCGGGGGGCTCCTACAATGAGCAGTTCTTC. Amino acids: CASSPAGGSYNEQFF.

The chain uses TRBV20-1 and TRBJ2-2; 7 nucleotides agree with TRBD1. CDR3 length: 15 amino acids. Germline-derived CDR1 and CDR2 are DFQATT and SNEGSKA (reference sequence). Unmatched junction bases numbered 4, after V lost 2 bases and J lost 1 base. The CDR3 region is CSARTGTENTGELFF. DNA for the CDR3: TGCAGTGCTAGAACCGGGACAGAGAACACCGGGGAGCTGTTTTTT.